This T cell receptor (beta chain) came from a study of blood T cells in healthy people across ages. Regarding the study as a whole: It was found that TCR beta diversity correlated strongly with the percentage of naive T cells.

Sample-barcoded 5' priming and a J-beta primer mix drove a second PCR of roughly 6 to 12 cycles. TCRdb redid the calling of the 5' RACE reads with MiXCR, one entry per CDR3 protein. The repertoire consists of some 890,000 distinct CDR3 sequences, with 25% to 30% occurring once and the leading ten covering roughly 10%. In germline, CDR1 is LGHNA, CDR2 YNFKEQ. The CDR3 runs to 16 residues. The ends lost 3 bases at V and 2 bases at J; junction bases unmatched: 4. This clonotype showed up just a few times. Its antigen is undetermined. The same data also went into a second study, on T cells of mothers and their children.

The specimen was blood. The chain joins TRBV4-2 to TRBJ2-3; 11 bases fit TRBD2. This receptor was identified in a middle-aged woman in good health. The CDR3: CASSHSSGGVTDTQYF. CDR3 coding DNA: TGTGCCAGCAGCCATAGTAGCGGGGGGGTCACAGATACGCAGTATTTT.